Here is one T cell receptor beta chain with its context. Its matching antigen is unknown. TCRdb re-called the reads with MiXCR, one entry per CDR3 protein. The profile shows roughly 570,000 distinct CDR3 sequences, almost 40% of them singletons. These data come from a study of T cell repertoires in cytomegalovirus infection. Overall study context: A matching HLA type, together with CMV infection, was signaled by public TCR beta signatures. Whole-study findings and limits: Ex vivo responses were dominated by HLA-C-restricted CMV-specific TCR beta clonotypes.

CDR1 and CDR2 from the germline V gene are KGHSH and LQKENI. This CDR3 comprises 14 residues. The V end lost 1 base, the J end lost 5 bases, and 8 bases lay between the germline ends. The V gene is TRBV18, the J gene TRBJ1-4; D remains unclear. The source of this sequence is a human donor in good health (CMV status not recorded). Some clones in this sample may be carry-over from other donors' samples. The sample here was cultured PBMCs, taken from culture after CMV antigen stimulation. CDR3 loop: CASSPLRSNEKLFF. CDR3 DNA sequence: TGTGCCAGCTCACCACTAAGGAGCAATGAAAAACTGTTTTTT.